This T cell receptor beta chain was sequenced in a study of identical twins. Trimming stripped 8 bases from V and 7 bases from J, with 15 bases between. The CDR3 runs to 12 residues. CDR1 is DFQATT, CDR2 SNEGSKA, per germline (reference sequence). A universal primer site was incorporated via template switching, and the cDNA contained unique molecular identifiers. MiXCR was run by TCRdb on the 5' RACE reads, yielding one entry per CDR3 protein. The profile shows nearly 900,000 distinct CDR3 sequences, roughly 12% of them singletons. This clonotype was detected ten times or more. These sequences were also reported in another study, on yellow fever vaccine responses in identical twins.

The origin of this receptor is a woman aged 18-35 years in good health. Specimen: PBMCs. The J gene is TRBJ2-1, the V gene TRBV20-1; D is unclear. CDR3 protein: CSSRRVVNEQFF. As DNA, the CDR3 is TGCAGTTCACGCCGGGTGGTGAATGAGCAGTTCTTC.